What follows is one T cell receptor (beta chain) and its context. Its target is unknown. This sample was included in a study of T cell repertoires in cytomegalovirus infection. Study at large: Recently identified HLA-C-restricted CMV epitopes were used, and well-studied HLA-B-restricted CMV epitopes were used as well.

One entry per CDR3 protein results from TCRdb running MiXCR on the reads. The sample has about 570,000 distinct CDR3 sequences, approximately 40% seen once. Sample: cultured PBMCs, taken from culture after CMV antigen stimulation. This TCR was recovered from a human donor in good health (CMV status not recorded). Some clones in this sample may be carry-over from other donors' samples.

The CDR3 sequence: CASGLQGGTEAFF. CDR3 in DNA: TGTGCCAGCGGCCTTCAAGGGGGGACTGAAGCTTTCTTT. V and J are TRBV12-3 or TRBV12-4 and TRBJ1-1, with D maybe TRBD1 (6 bases). The V and J ends lost 8 bases and 5 bases respectively, with 15 bases between them. This CDR3 spans 13 amino acids.